These 21 T cell receptor beta chains were all obtained from the same sample, sequenced in a study of blood T cell repertoires in COVID-19. Assay used: immunoSEQ multiplex PCR; TCRdb lists only in-frame clones, some missing. The data show 240,000 or so clones, with 75% to 90% seen just once and about 3.3% held by the top ten. Sequenced material: PBMCs or T cells enriched from blood (not recorded which). The receptor source for this set is a middle-aged woman with acute COVID-19.

The chain uses TRBV12-5 and TRBJ1-5; D is unresolved. Trimming shortened V by 0 bases and J by 0 bases, and 15 bases separated the two germline ends. The CDR3 extends over 18 amino acids. Germline CDR1 is LGHNT and CDR2 is FRNRAP. The CDR3: CASGLVPLVRGSNQPQHF. CDR3 nucleotide sequence: TGTGCTAGTGGTTTGGTACCTCTCGTCCGGGGTAGCAATCAGCCCCAGCATTTT. The full variable domain, its missing parts supplied by reference TRBV12-5 and TRBJ1-5, is DARVTQTPRHKVTEMGQEVTMRCQPILGHNTVFWYRQTMMQGLELLAYFRNRAPLDDSGMPKDRFSAEMPDATLATLKIQPSEPRDSAVYFCASGLVPLVRGSNQPQHFGDGTRLSIL.

This chain uses TRBV9 with TRBJ1-6; no clear D gene. From germline, CDR1 is SGDLS and CDR2 YYNGEE. The CDR3 contains 15 residues. Between the trimmed V and J ends, which lost 0 bases and 3 bases, there was a span of 7 bases. As DNA, the CDR3 is TGTGCCAGCAGCGTAGGAGATTTCTATAATTCACCCCTCCACTTT. Protein product: CASSVGDFYNSPLHF.

V usage is TRBV18 and J usage is TRBJ2-5; 8 bases align to TRBD2. V trimming: 2 bases; J trimming: 5 bases; junction bases outside the gene matches: 4. The CDR3 extends over 14 amino acids. Germline lookup yields CDR1 KGHSH and CDR2 LQKENI. The CDR3 loop is CASSPTGGLETQYF. In nucleotides, the CDR3 is TGTGCCAGCTCACCAACGGGAGGGCTTGAGACCCAGTACTTC.

The chain links TRBV7-2 to TRBJ1-2; perhaps TRBD1 as D (6 bases). The CDR3 extends over 17 amino acids. Germline-derived CDR1 and CDR2 are SGHTA and FQGNSA. V lost 5 bases and J 4 bases, leaving 23 bases between the germline ends. CDR3 in amino acids: CASSPSMAQLQGYGYTF. In DNA form, the CDR3 reads TGTGCCAGCAGCCCTAGTATGGCCCAGTTACAGGGCTATGGCTACACCTTC.

The rearrangement uses TRBV2 and TRBJ2-3, with D maybe TRBD2 (6 bases). The CDR3 extends over 13 amino acids. Trimming removed 8 bases from V and 2 bases from J, with 11 bases in between. Per the germline V gene, CDR1 is SNHLY and CDR2 is FYNNEI. DNA of the CDR3: TGTGCCAGCGAGGGGCGGGACACAGATACGCAGTATTTT. Translation: CASEGRDTDTQYF.

The V and J genes are TRBV6-5 and TRBJ1-2, with D uncertain. The V end lost 7 bases, the J end lost 5 bases, and 14 bases lay between the germline ends. CDR3 size: 13 residues. Germline CDR1 reads MNHEY; CDR2 reads SVGAGI. The CDR3 DNA reads TGTGCCAGCACCTCATGGACTTTTTATGGCTACACCTTC. Protein sequence: CASTSWTFYGYTF.

The V call is TRBV7-2, the J call TRBJ1-3; a weak D match, TRBD1 (5 bases). The germline gives CDR1 SGHTA, CDR2 FQGNSA. The CDR3 runs 14 residues. Between the trimmed V and J ends, which lost 5 bases and 1 base, there was a span of 9 bases. The DNA for the CDR3 is TGTGCCAGCAGCAGTAGGGGTTCTGGAAACACCATATATTTT. Protein sequence: CASSSRGSGNTIYF.

The chain links TRBV15 to TRBJ1-5; D may be TRBD1 (6 bases). Trimming shortened V by 1 base and J by 5 bases, and 15 bases separated the two germline ends. CDR3 length: 16 amino acids. Per germline, CDR1 LNHNV and CDR2 YYDKDF (reference sequence). CDR3 in DNA: TGTGCCACCAGCAGAGGACACGACAGGCAAGATCAGCCCCAGCATTTT. Its protein is CATSRGHDRQDQPQHF.

The V and J genes are TRBV10-3 and TRBJ2-5; tentative D call: TRBD1 (5 bases). Germline-derived CDR1 and CDR2 are ENHRY and SYGVKD. The CDR3 contains 13 residues. Trimming stripped 2 bases from V and 8 bases from J, with 12 bases between. DNA for the CDR3: TGTGCCATCAGTGAGGTAGGCACAGGAACCCAGTACTTC. Protein sequence: CAISEVGTGTQYF.

The V call is TRBV12-3 or TRBV12-4, the J call TRBJ2-1; TRBD2 matches 7 bases. The junction had 0 bases not matched to a gene; V was cut back by 7 bases and J by 3 bases. The CDR3 consists of 12 residues. The CDR3 sequence is CASTSGYNEQFF. CDR3 nucleotides: TGTGCCAGCACTAGCGGCTACAATGAGCAGTTCTTC.

This clone has a single count. J is TRBJ2-7 and V is TRBV11-3; maybe TRBD2 (6 bases). The V end was cut by 4 bases, the J end by 4 bases, with 17 bases between. CDR3 size: 15 residues. Per the germline V gene, CDR1 is SGHNT and CDR2 is YENEEA. The CDR3: CASSWDSGGVYEQYF. The CDR3 DNA reads TGTGCCAGCAGCTGGGATAGCGGAGGTGTTTACGAGCAGTACTTC. The full variable domain, in which reference TRBV11-3 and TRBJ2-7 provide the parts outside the CDR3, is EAGVVQSPRYKIIEKKQPVAFWCNPISGHNTLYWYLQNLGQGPELLIRYENEEAVDDSQLPKDRFSAERLKGVDSTLKIQPAELGDSAVYLCASSWDSGGVYEQYFGPGTRLTVT.

V and J are TRBV27 and TRBJ2-1, with 8 bases lining up with TRBD1. The V gene's germline CDR1 is MNHEY and CDR2 SMNVEV (reference sequence). The junction had 11 bases not matched to a gene; V was cut back by 4 bases and J by 6 bases. The CDR3 length is 16 residues. In nucleotides, the CDR3 is TGTGCCAGCAGTTCCCTCCTCCGGACAGGGTCCAATGAGCAGTTCTTC. It yields the protein CASSSLLRTGSNEQFF.

The gene calls are TRBV27 and TRBJ2-7; 7 bases map to TRBD2. Trimming removed 6 bases from V and 0 bases from J; junction bases left unmatched: 8. The CDR3 contains 15 residues. From germline, CDR1 is MNHEY and CDR2 SMNVEV (reference sequence). The CDR3 region has the DNA TGTGCCAGCAGCCCCCGGGAGGAAAGCTCCTACGAGCAGTACTTC. This encodes CASSPREESSYEQYF.

In regard to this clone: This same CDR3 is encoded by further DNA sequences in the sample. The rearrangement uses TRBV29-1 and TRBJ1-4; TRBD1 is a possible D gene (6 bases). Germline loops: CDR1 SQVTM, CDR2 ANQGSEA. The CDR3 has 13 amino acids. V was clipped by 4 bases and J by 7 bases, with 13 bases between them. CDR3 region: CSVVGQGSEKLFF. The CDR3 nucleotides are TGCAGCGTTGTCGGCCAGGGGAGTGAAAAACTGTTTTTT.

The chain employs TRBV29-1 and TRBJ2-5; possibly TRBD1 for D (6 bases). The CDR3 runs 14 residues. With 1 base removed from V and 5 bases from J, the gap between germline ends came to 14 bases. CDR1 and CDR2 from the germline V gene are SQVTM and ANQGSEA. This CDR3 reads CSVEALGGGETQYF. CDR3 DNA sequence: TGCAGCGTTGAAGCTCTTGGGGGCGGTGAGACCCAGTACTTC.

The sample holds many counts of this clone. The rearrangement links TRBV5-8 to TRBJ2-2, with 9 bases lining up with TRBD2. The CDR3 totals 19 residues. Trimming at V came to 4 bases and at J to 4 bases, leaving 17 bases not matched to a gene. Per germline, CDR1 SGHTS and CDR2 YDEGEE. The CDR3 DNA follows: TGTGCCAGCAGCACGGGGTTGGCTAGCGGGACTAAGGGCACCGGGGAGCTGTTTTTT. This encodes CASSTGLASGTKGTGELFF.

The CDR3 DNA follows: TGTGCCCGGGACAGGGGGGAGATGAACACTGAAGCTTTCTTT. Encoded protein: CARDRGEMNTEAFF. The chain joins TRBV25-1 to TRBJ1-1; 11 bases are a match to TRBD1. Unmatched junction bases numbered 5, after V lost 11 bases and J lost 0 bases. Germline-derived CDR1 and CDR2 are MGHDK and SYGVNS. There are 14 residues in the CDR3.

V is TRBV5-8 and J is TRBJ2-3, with TRBD1 as a possible D gene (6 bases). The CDR3 is 17 amino acids. Germline loops: CDR1 SGHTS, CDR2 YDEGEE. V gave up 0 bases and J gave up 0 bases, with 14 bases separating them. In DNA, the CDR3 is TGTGCCAGCAGCTTGGGGGAACAGGGATTTAGCACAGATACGCAGTATTTT. It translates to CASSLGEQGFSTDTQYF.

The table lists this clone with a count of one. This rearrangement joins TRBV2 to TRBJ2-2; D gene ambiguous. Trimming left V 2 bases short and J 0 bases short, with 10 bases between. CDR1 and CDR2 from the germline V gene are SNHLY and FYNNEI. The CDR3 length is 16 residues. The CDR3 DNA is TGTGCCAGCAGTGAACTAACGCATGCGAACACCGGGGAGCTGTTTTTT. It specifies CASSELTHANTGELFF. Together with reference TRBV2 and TRBJ2-2, the CDR3 gives the full variable domain: EPEVTQTPSHQVTQMGQEVILRCVPISNHLYFYWYRQILGQKVEFLVSFYNNEISEKSEIFDDQFSVERPDGSNFTLKIRSTKLEDSAMYFCASSELTHANTGELFFGEGSRLTVL.

The gene calls are TRBV21-1 and TRBJ1-1; the table's D call, TRBD1, has no DNA check behind it. TRBV21-1 is a documented pseudogene. CDR3 length equals 16 residues. CDR3 nucleotides: TGTGCCAGCAGCACCTGGACAGACCTCATGAACACTGAAGCTTTCTTT. Translation gives CASSTWTDLMNTEAFF.

V and J are TRBV7-6 and TRBJ2-3, with 7 bases fitting TRBD2. Germline loops: CDR1 SGHVS, CDR2 FNYEAQ. The CDR3 spans 15 residues. The J segment lost 7 bases and the V segment lost 6 bases, leaving 13 bases of the junction unmatched. The CDR3 DNA is TGTGCCAGCAGAGCGCGCTTCCGCGGGAGTTATACGCAGTATTTT. Amino acid sequence: CASRARFRGSYTQYF.